These 9 T cell receptor beta chains came from one sample sequenced in a study of T cell repertoires in cytomegalovirus infection. TCRdb ran MiXCR on the reads and lists one entry per CDR3 protein. The data contain about a million distinct CDR3 sequences, 30% to 40% of them singletons. Their antigens are not known. The material was cultured CD8+ T cells from PBMCs, obtained from culture after CMV antigen stimulation. The receptors derive from a human donor in good health (CMV status not recorded). Some clones in this sample may be carry-over from other donors' samples.

This rearrangement joins TRBV2 to TRBJ1-1; 8 bases are a match to TRBD1. The CDR3 runs to 15 residues. Germline lookup yields CDR1 SNHLY and CDR2 FYNNEI. V lost 2 bases, J lost 7 bases, and 9 bases stayed unmatched. CDR3 sequence (DNA): TGTGCCAGCAGTGAATGGGCGGGACAGGCAGTTGAAGCTTTCTTT. Translated, it gives CASSEWAGQAVEAFF.

This clonotype has a handful of counts. This chain joins TRBV10-3 and TRBJ2-3; 10 nucleotides match TRBD2. The CDR3 is 15 amino acids. V gave up 4 bases and J gave up 5 bases; unmatched junction bases: 6. The germline V gene has CDR1 ENHRY and CDR2 SYGVKD. DNA of the CDR3: TGTGCCATCAGTGGCCTAGCGGGGGAACGAGATACGCAGTATTTT. Encoded protein: CAISGLAGERDTQYF.

The chain couples TRBV5-1 to TRBJ2-5, with D unresolved. Trimming stripped 5 bases from V and 5 bases from J, with 19 bases between. The CDR3 runs 15 residues. Germline V CDR1 and CDR2: SGHRS, YFSETQ. The CDR3 bases are TGCGCCAGCAGTCTCCTGACTGGTCTTGGGGAGACCCAGTACTTC. Its protein product is CASSLLTGLGETQYF.

V and J are TRBV25-1 and TRBJ2-7; 7 nucleotides line up with TRBD2. CDR3 length: 13 amino acids. V lost 8 bases to trimming and J lost 5 bases; unmatched junction nucleotides: 9. The germline V gene encodes CDR1 MGHDK and CDR2 SYGVNS. The CDR3 DNA sequence: TGTGCCAGCTCCTGGGGGGGAGTCAACGAGCAGTACGTC. Protein: CASSWGGVNEQYV.

This clonotype was found a few times. This rearrangement joins TRBV19 to TRBJ2-7, with 8 bases fitting TRBD1. V lost 3 bases and J lost 3; bases outside the gene matches: 7. CDR3 length: 15 amino acids. Germline CDR1 reads LNHDA; CDR2 reads SQIVND (reference sequence). The CDR3, as DNA: TGTGCCAGTAGTATCACGGGGACAGGATTCTACGAGCAGTACTTC. It encodes CASSITGTGFYEQYF.

V is TRBV27 and J is TRBJ1-1; no reliable D call. Germline V gene sequence: CDR1 MNHEY, CDR2 SMNVEV (reference sequence). CDR3 length equals 13 residues. V gave up 11 bases and J gave up 2 bases, with 15 bases separating them. The chain's CDR3 is CAAWNSYNTEAFF. In nucleotides, the CDR3 is TGTGCCGCTTGGAACAGCTATAACACTGAAGCTTTCTTT.

The chain uses TRBV2 and TRBJ2-1, with D unresolved. The V and J ends lost 2 bases and 2 bases respectively, with 16 bases between them. Germline V gene lookup returns CDR1 SNHLY and CDR2 FYNNEI. CDR3 length: 17 residues. The CDR3 spells CASSEISMGEAYNEQFF. Written as DNA, the CDR3 is TGTGCCAGCAGTGAAATCTCGATGGGCGAGGCCTACAATGAGCAGTTCTTC.

In its sample, this clonotype was seen once. This sequence joins TRBV5-1 and TRBJ2-4; possibly TRBD1 for D (5 bases). V dropped 4 bases and J dropped 3 bases, with 17 bases sitting between them. Looked up from germline, CDR1 is SGHRS and CDR2 is YFSETQ. This CDR3 is 16 amino acids long. CDR3 DNA sequence: TGCGCCAGCAGCCCGCCGTGGGGCTATGACAAAAACATTCAGTACTTC. Its translation is CASSPPWGYDKNIQYF.

This clonotype was recorded many times. The gene calls are TRBV7-2 and TRBJ2-7, with 10 bases that match TRBD1. V lost 4 bases and J lost 4; bases outside the gene matches: 4. Germline V gene lookup returns CDR1 SGHTA and CDR2 FQGNSA. The CDR3 runs to 14 residues. The CDR3 spells CASSWTGGGYEQYF. The CDR3 DNA sequence: TGTGCCAGCAGCTGGACAGGGGGTGGGTACGAGCAGTACTTC.